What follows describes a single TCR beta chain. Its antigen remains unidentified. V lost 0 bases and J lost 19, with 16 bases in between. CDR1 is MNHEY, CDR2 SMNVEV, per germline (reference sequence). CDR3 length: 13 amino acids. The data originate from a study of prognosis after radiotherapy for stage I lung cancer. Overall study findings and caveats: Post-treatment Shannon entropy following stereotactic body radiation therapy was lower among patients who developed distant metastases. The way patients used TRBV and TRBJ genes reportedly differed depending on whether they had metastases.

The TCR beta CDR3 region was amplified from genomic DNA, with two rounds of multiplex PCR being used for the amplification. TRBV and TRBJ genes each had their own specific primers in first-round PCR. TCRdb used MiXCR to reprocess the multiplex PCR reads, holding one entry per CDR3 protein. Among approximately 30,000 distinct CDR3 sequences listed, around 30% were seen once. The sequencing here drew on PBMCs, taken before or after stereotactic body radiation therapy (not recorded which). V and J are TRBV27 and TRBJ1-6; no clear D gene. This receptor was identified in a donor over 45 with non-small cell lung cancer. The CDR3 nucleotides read TGTGCCAGCAGTTTATCGGCCAATTCACACCTACACTTT. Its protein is CASSLSANSHLHF.